The 18 T cell receptor beta chains below come from one sample, sequenced in a study of radiation and T cells in renal cell carcinoma. Libraries were prepared by immunoSEQ multiplex PCR; TCRdb keeps only in-frame clonotypes and omits some of them. This sample yields 5,200 or so clones, of which approximately 59% are seen a single time; around half belongs to the top ten. Documented treatment: 15 Gy SBRT to primary tumor, nephrectomy 4 weeks later. The material was tumor tissue, obtained from a patient whose treatment included radiotherapy and nephrectomy. These receptor sequences come from a man aged 55 to 70 with renal cell carcinoma.

This clone was seen only a few times. V gene TRBV27 combines with J gene TRBJ2-7; D perhaps matches TRBD1 (6 bases). Per germline, CDR1 MNHEY and CDR2 SMNVEV (reference sequence). CDR3 size: 14 residues. V shed 6 bases and J shed 3 bases, with 15 bases lying between them. Here the CDR3 reads CASSGNRGFYEQYF. CDR3 sequence (DNA): TGTGCCAGCAGCGGCAATAGGGGGTTCTACGAGCAGTACTTC.

The V and J genes are TRBV7-2 and TRBJ1-2; unclear D gene. This CDR3 is built from 14 residues. Germline V gene sequence: CDR1 SGHTA, CDR2 FQGNSA. V was cut by 5 bases and J by 2 bases, with 12 bases left in between. The CDR3 DNA sequence: TGTGCCAGCAGCCCAGGACCCCCCAACTATGGCTACACCTTC. Its translation: CASSPGPPNYGYTF.

This clone was detected only a few times. The CDR3 is CASSPHRGGSYGYTF. The CDR3, as DNA: TGTGCCAGCAGCCCTCACCGCGGGGGGAGCTATGGCTACACCTTC. V and J are TRBV21-1 and TRBJ1-2. TRBV21-1 is listed as a pseudogene. The CDR3 is 15 residues long.

This chain joins TRBV7-8 and TRBJ2-7; D not resolved. The V and J ends lost 4 bases and 7 bases respectively, with 11 bases between them. Germline V gives CDR1 SGHVS, CDR2 FQNEAQ. This CDR3 is built from 12 residues. CDR3 nucleotide sequence: TGTGCCAGCAGCTCCATGGCGGAAGAGCAGTACTTC. Translation: CASSSMAEEQYF.

This chain joins TRBV7-8 and TRBJ1-2; no clear D gene. The CDR3 runs 12 residues. Germline CDR1 is SGHVS and CDR2 is FQNEAQ. V lost 3 bases, J lost 7 bases, and 9 bases lay in between. CDR3 amino acids: CASSFFSGGYTF. CDR3 DNA sequence: TGTGCCAGCAGCTTTTTCAGCGGTGGCTACACCTTC.

This sequence joins TRBV5-5 and TRBJ2-7, with D perhaps TRBD1 (6 bases). CDR3 length: 14 amino acids. V dropped 0 bases and J dropped 3 bases, with 10 bases sitting between them. Germline V CDR1 and CDR2: SGHKS, YYEKEE (reference sequence). The CDR3 bases are TGTGCCAGCAGCTTGGGTCAGGGGCGCTACGAGCAGTACTTC. It is translated as CASSLGQGRYEQYF.

This rearrangement joins TRBV11-2 to TRBJ1-3; D unclear. Trimming left V 5 bases short and J 6 bases short, with 8 bases between. The CDR3 covers 12 residues. Germline V gene sequence: CDR1 SGHAT, CDR2 FQNNGV. CDR3 DNA: TGTGCCAGCAGCCCTCCCTCAAACACCATATATTTT. The encoded protein is CASSPPSNTIYF.

CDR3 protein: CASRVQGAQGSINTEAFF. The CDR3 DNA follows: TGTGCCAGTAGGGTACAGGGGGCGCAAGGGTCCATCAACACTGAAGCTTTCTTT. The chain couples TRBV19 to TRBJ1-1; 9 bases map to TRBD1. Per the germline V gene, CDR1 is LNHDA and CDR2 is SQIVND (reference sequence). V was pared by 6 bases and J by 2 bases, with 16 bases of the junction left unmatched. This CDR3 contains 18 residues.

By share, this clone ranks as medium-sized. The rearrangement links TRBV9 to TRBJ1-5, with D possibly being TRBD1 (5 bases). This CDR3 spans 15 amino acids. The germline CDR1 and CDR2 sequences are SGDLS and YYNGEE. V shed 5 bases and J shed 5 bases, with 17 bases lying between them. The CDR3 sequence is CASSTIPPGYQPQHF. CDR3 in DNA: TGTGCCAGCAGTACCATACCCCCAGGGTATCAGCCCCAGCATTTT.

This clone was seen just once. This chain links TRBV6-6 with TRBJ2-5, with 9 bases aligning to TRBD1. The CDR3 sequence is 16 residues long. Trimming cost V 4 bases and J 4 bases; bases outside gene matches: 10. CDR1 MNHNY and CDR2 SVGAGI come from the germline V gene (reference sequence). The CDR3 protein is CASSWGQGIRGETQYF. The DNA of the CDR3 is TGTGCCAGCAGTTGGGGACAGGGAATAAGAGGAGAGACCCAGTACTTC.

The J gene is TRBJ2-7, the V gene TRBV6-1; tentative D call: TRBD2 (6 bases). CDR1 and CDR2 from the germline V gene are MNHNS and SASEGT. The CDR3 sequence is 13 residues long. V was clipped by 5 bases and J by 2 bases, with 10 bases between them. The CDR3 DNA follows: TGTGCCAGCAGTCCCCGGGAGACCTACGAGCAGTACTTC. Residues: CASSPRETYEQYF.

This clone is classed as medium-sized. J is TRBJ2-1 and V is TRBV7-9; D not resolved. Germline lookup yields CDR1 SEHNR and CDR2 FQNEAQ (reference sequence). Deletions cut 1 base from V and 10 bases from J, with 8 bases between. The CDR3 length is 12 residues. CDR3 sequence (DNA): TGTGCCAGCAGCTTAGGGTCTTGGGAGCAGTTCTTC. Its protein is CASSLGSWEQFF.

In this sample, this clone turned up a few times. The V gene is TRBV6-1, the J gene TRBJ1-5, with a tentative D call TRBD1 (6 bases). V lost 4 bases, J lost 3 bases, and 16 bases lay in between. In germline, CDR1 is MNHNS, CDR2 SASEGT. The CDR3 is 16 residues long. The CDR3 is CASSANQVGANQPQHF. The CDR3 nucleotides are TGTGCCAGCAGTGCCAACCAGGTGGGGGCCAATCAGCCCCAGCATTTT.

V is TRBV19 and J is TRBJ1-2; D remains ambiguous. The CDR3 totals 14 residues. Germline-derived CDR1 and CDR2 are LNHDA and SQIVND (reference sequence). Trimming removed 6 bases from V and 10 bases from J, with 21 bases in between. This chain's CDR3 is CASSRGVTIRDYTF. The DNA of the CDR3 is TGTGCCAGTAGCCGGGGAGTCACCATCCGGGACTACACCTTC.

This clone was observed a handful of times. The chain couples TRBV4-1 to TRBJ1-2; 7 bases map to TRBD1. With V trimmed by 9 bases and J by 5 bases, 15 bases remained unmatched. This CDR3 has 15 residues. Germline values: CDR1 MGHRA, CDR2 YSYEKL. The CDR3 spells CASRVATGSQYGYTF. CDR3 DNA: TGCGCCAGTCGGGTGGCGACAGGGTCCCAATATGGCTACACCTTC.

V gene TRBV2 combines with J gene TRBJ1-4; a weak D match, TRBD1 (5 bases). The V gene lost 4 bases and the J gene lost 6 bases, with 15 bases spanning the gap. This CDR3 has 15 residues. Germline-derived CDR1 and CDR2 are SNHLY and FYNNEI. CDR3 sequence reads: CASSVSRASHEKLFF. CDR3 bases: TGTGCCAGCAGTGTCTCCAGGGCCTCTCATGAAAAACTGTTTTTT.

This clone was detected a few times. J is TRBJ1-5 and V is TRBV5-4; 7 bases align to TRBD1. V trimming: 4 bases; J trimming: 5 bases; junction bases outside the gene matches: 9. This CDR3 has 15 residues. Germline values: CDR1 SGHNT, CDR2 YYREEE (reference sequence). CDR3 amino acids: CASSPTGAGDQPQHF. CDR3 coding DNA: TGTGCCAGCAGCCCAACAGGGGCGGGCGATCAGCCCCAGCATTTT.

The chain employs TRBV15 and TRBJ2-1; possible D gene TRBD1, 5 bases. Looked up from germline, CDR1 is LNHNV and CDR2 is YYDKDF (reference sequence). This CDR3 region has 16 residues. Trimming removed 1 base from V and 4 bases from J, with 14 bases in between. CDR3: CATSRVGTGVYNEQFF. The CDR3 DNA follows: TGTGCCACCAGCAGAGTTGGTACAGGAGTATACAATGAGCAGTTCTTC.